This T cell receptor beta chain was identified during a study of T-cell memory formation after mild COVID-19. At the level of the study: Among the donors, TCR clusters were largely specific to each donor.

The sample holds a few counts of this clonotype. A single record per CDR3 protein comes from TCRdb applying MiXCR to the 5' RACE reads. This sample yields roughly 300,000 distinct CDR3 sequences, of which around 15% are seen a single time; approximately 25% belongs to the top ten. This CDR3 is built from 13 residues. V was clipped by 6 bases and J by 5 bases, with 10 bases between them. CDR1 and CDR2 from the germline V gene are MNHNS and SASEGT. The TCR originated in a man aged 18 to 29 who had mild COVID-19 (a few samples of this study predate the infection). Cell type and time point are not known. The rearrangement uses TRBV6-1 and TRBJ1-4; TRBD1 might be the D (6 bases). The material sequenced was PBMCs or a T cell subset sorted from them (not recorded which). CDR3 nucleotides: TGTGCCAGCAGCAGGACAGCGAATGAAAAACTGTTTTTT. It specifies CASSRTANEKLFF.